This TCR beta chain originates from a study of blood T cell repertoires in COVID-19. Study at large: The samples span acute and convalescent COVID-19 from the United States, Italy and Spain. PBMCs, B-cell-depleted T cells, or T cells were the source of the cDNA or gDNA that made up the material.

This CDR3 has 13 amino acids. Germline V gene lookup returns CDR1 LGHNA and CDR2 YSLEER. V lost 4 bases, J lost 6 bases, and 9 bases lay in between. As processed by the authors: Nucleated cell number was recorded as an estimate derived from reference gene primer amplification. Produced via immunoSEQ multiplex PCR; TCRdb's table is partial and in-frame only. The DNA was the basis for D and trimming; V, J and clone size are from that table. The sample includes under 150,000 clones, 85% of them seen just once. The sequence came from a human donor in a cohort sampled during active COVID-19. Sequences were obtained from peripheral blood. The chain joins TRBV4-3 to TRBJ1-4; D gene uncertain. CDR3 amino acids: CASSLEADEKLFF. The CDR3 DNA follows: TGCGCCAGCAGCCTCGAGGCGGATGAAAAACTGTTTTTT.